Presented here are 10 T cell receptor beta chains from one specimen sequenced in a study of cytotoxic CD8 clonotypes in ibrutinib-treated CLL. Some clones are missing from TCRdb's copy, which holds only in-frame ones; the method was immunoSEQ multiplex PCR. The sample has fewer than 50,000 clones, around half seen once; the top ten hold 32%. The specimen was PBMCs, collected after 12 months of ibrutinib treatment. All receptors come from a human donor with chronic lymphocytic leukemia.

CDR3 bases: TGTGCCAGCAGTTCGGGACAGACCTACGAGCAGTACTTC. This codes for CASSSGQTYEQYF. The chain uses TRBV5-4 and TRBJ2-7, with 7 bases lining up with TRBD1. Germline CDR1 SGHNT, CDR2 YYREEE (reference sequence). The CDR3 sequence is 13 residues long. V gave up 5 bases and J gave up 2 bases; unmatched junction bases: 4.

The chain joins TRBV19 to TRBJ2-7; no reliable D call. The germline CDR1 and CDR2 sequences are LNHDA and SQIVND (reference sequence). The V end was cut by 6 bases, the J end by 5 bases, with 8 bases between. This CDR3 spans 11 amino acids. CDR3 in DNA: TGTGCCAGTAGGGAATCCCACGAGCAGTACTTC. This gives the protein CASRESHEQYF.

The chain has TRBV27 and TRBJ1-2; 7 bases are a match to TRBD1. The CDR3 has 14 residues. The germline V gene encodes CDR1 MNHEY and CDR2 SMNVEV (reference sequence). V shed 5 bases, J shed 5 bases, and the junction held 8 bases outside the gene matches. This chain's CDR3 is CASSTGVLGYGYTF. In DNA, the CDR3 is TGTGCCAGCAGTACAGGGGTCCTGGGTTATGGCTACACCTTC.

Only a few counts were recorded for this clone. This chain uses TRBV27 with TRBJ2-7; D is ambiguous. Trimming took off 5 bases at V and 3 bases at J, with 11 bases between the two ends. The CDR3 extends over 13 amino acids. Per germline, CDR1 MNHEY and CDR2 SMNVEV (reference sequence). In DNA form, the CDR3 reads TGTGCCAGCAGTGAAAAGTTACACTACGAGCAGTACTTC. This codes for CASSEKLHYEQYF.

V and J are TRBV6-1 and TRBJ1-4; D is uncertain. Trimming took 8 bases from V and 4 from J, leaving 11 bases between them. The CDR3 consists of 13 residues. Germline V gives CDR1 MNHNS, CDR2 SASEGT. CDR3 sequence: CASGLQRNEKLFF. The CDR3 nucleotides are TGTGCCAGCGGGTTACAGCGTAATGAAAAACTGTTTTTT.

This clone has just a few counts. The CDR3 protein is CASSLSPLLIGAFF. The CDR3 DNA reads TGTGCCAGCAGTTTATCTCCCCTATTAATAGGAGCTTTCTTT. The V and J genes are TRBV27 and TRBJ1-1; no definite D call. The CDR3 spans 14 residues. In germline, CDR1 is MNHEY, CDR2 SMNVEV (reference sequence). Trimming took 0 bases from V and 10 from J, leaving 15 bases between them.

The gene calls are TRBV27 and TRBJ1-3; the D gene is possibly TRBD1 (6 bases). The CDR3 is 14 amino acids. The V gene lost 5 bases and the J gene lost 3 bases, with 11 bases spanning the gap. In germline, CDR1 is MNHEY, CDR2 SMNVEV (reference sequence). CDR3 region: CASSATGVGNTIYF. CDR3 nucleotides: TGTGCCAGCAGTGCGACAGGCGTTGGAAACACCATATATTTT.

The genes are TRBV30 and TRBJ2-3; D perhaps matches TRBD2 (6 bases). The CDR3 length is 12 residues. Trimming left V 0 bases short and J 10 bases short, with 11 bases between. CDR1 and CDR2 from the germline V gene are GTSNPN and SVGIG (reference sequence). Here the CDR3 reads CAWSVLAQAQYF. The CDR3 DNA sequence: TGTGCCTGGAGTGTACTAGCCCAGGCGCAGTATTTT.

The rearrangement links TRBV5-4 to TRBJ2-2; D unclear. CDR1 SGHNT and CDR2 YYREEE come from the germline V gene (reference sequence). The CDR3 contains 14 residues. The ends were cut back, 0 bases at V and 2 bases at J, with 5 bases in the middle. The CDR3 here is CASSLGLNTGELFF. The CDR3 DNA reads as TGTGCCAGCAGCTTGGGTCTTAACACCGGGGAGCTGTTTTTT.

The chain links TRBV5-1 to TRBJ1-6; 7 nucleotides align to TRBD1. Germline assignment: CDR1 SGHRS and CDR2 YFSETQ. Unmatched junction bases numbered 6, after V lost 5 bases and J lost 7 bases. The CDR3 loop spans 14 amino acids. The CDR3 reads CASSMGQINSPLHF. In DNA, the CDR3 is TGCGCCAGCAGTATGGGACAGATCAATTCACCCCTCCACTTT.